This passage covers 21 T cell receptor beta chains from one sample sequenced in a study of blood T cell repertoires in COVID-19. Data came from immunoSEQ multiplex PCR; TCRdb stores just in-frame clones and leaves some out. Of approximately 300,000 clones in the sample, 70% to 90% were seen once. Input material: PBMCs or T cells enriched from blood (not recorded which). All receptors derive from a woman in her 30s who had recovered from COVID-19.

This sequence joins TRBV3-1 (or the pseudogene TRBV3-2) and TRBJ1-2; D is uncertain. CDR1 and CDR2 from the germline V gene are LGHDT and YNNKEL (reference sequence). The CDR3 is 16 residues long. Trimming stripped 0 bases from V and 8 bases from J, with 19 bases between. CDR3 bases: TGTGCCAGCAGCCAAGATCTGGCGAACAGCCCTCAGGGCTACACCTTC. Its translation: CASSQDLANSPQGYTF.

The chain couples TRBV5-1 to TRBJ2-3, with 9 bases that match TRBD2. The germline V gene has CDR1 SGHRS and CDR2 YFSETQ. CDR3 length: 17 amino acids. After removal of 0 bases from V and 1 base from J, the junction contained 6 bases not matched to a gene. CDR3 in amino acids: CASSLAVRGRGTDTQYF. DNA of the CDR3: TGCGCCAGCAGCTTGGCCGTCCGCGGGAGGGGCACAGATACGCAGTATTTT.

This clone has a handful of counts. The rearrangement links TRBV6-4 to TRBJ1-2, with 7 bases identical to TRBD1. CDR1 MRHNA and CDR2 SNTAGT come from the germline V gene. The CDR3 is 13 amino acids. J gave up 5 bases and V 5 bases, and 5 bases lay outside the gene matches. CDR3 in amino acids: CASSPGQEYGYTF. The CDR3 nucleotides are TGTGCCAGCAGTCCCGGACAGGAATATGGCTACACCTTC.

This sequence joins TRBV27 and TRBJ2-7, with 9 bases that match TRBD2. Looked up from germline, CDR1 is MNHEY and CDR2 is SMNVEV (reference sequence). The trim removed 3 bases at V and 1 base at J, leaving 13 bases unmatched. The CDR3 extends over 18 amino acids. The CDR3 is CASSFGASGKGGSYEQYF. The CDR3 nucleotides are TGTGCCAGCAGTTTCGGGGCTAGCGGGAAGGGGGGGTCCTACGAGCAGTACTTC.

This clone was seen repeatedly, ten times or more. The chain couples TRBV27 to TRBJ2-7; tentatively, D is TRBD1 (6 bases). The CDR3 has 16 residues. The ends were cut back, 1 base at V and 1 base at J, with 14 bases in the middle. Per germline, CDR1 MNHEY and CDR2 SMNVEV (reference sequence). The CDR3 loop is CASSLLAGDVSYEQYF. DNA for the CDR3: TGTGCCAGCAGTTTATTGGCAGGGGACGTATCCTACGAGCAGTACTTC.

The chain links TRBV27 to TRBJ2-7; weak D call: TRBD1 (5 bases). CDR3 length: 20 residues. Deletions cut 6 bases from V and 2 bases from J, with 32 bases between. Germline assignment: CDR1 MNHEY and CDR2 SMNVEV (reference sequence). CDR3 in amino acids: CASSPLRPIRARVTPYEQYF. In DNA form, the CDR3 reads TGTGCCAGCAGCCCTCTCCGCCCGATCCGTGCCAGGGTCACCCCCTACGAGCAGTACTTC.

This sequence joins TRBV27 and TRBJ2-7; the match to TRBD1 covers 8 bases. The V segment lost 4 bases and the J segment 4 bases; nucleotides outside the gene matches: 12. Per germline, CDR1 MNHEY and CDR2 SMNVEV (reference sequence). The CDR3 runs to 16 residues. CDR3 sequence (DNA): TGTGCCAGCAGTTCCCCTGCCTCCGGGACAGGATACGAGCAGTACTTC. This gives the protein CASSSPASGTGYEQYF.

This chain joins TRBV3-1 (or the pseudogene TRBV3-2) and TRBJ2-1; tentatively, D is TRBD2 (5 bases). The ends were cut back, 1 base at V and 7 bases at J, with 8 bases in the middle. The CDR3 is 13 amino acids. Germline CDR1 LGHDT, CDR2 YNNKEL (reference sequence). Here the CDR3 reads CASSQVPGNEQFF. Written as DNA, the CDR3 is TGTGCCAGCAGCCAAGTCCCGGGGAATGAGCAGTTCTTC.

V is TRBV2 and J is TRBJ1-2; 8 positions agree with TRBD1. The junction had 5 bases not matched to a gene; V was cut back by 6 bases and J by 2 bases. Germline V gene lookup returns CDR1 SNHLY and CDR2 FYNNEI. The CDR3 totals 14 residues. The CDR3 region has the DNA TGTGCCAGCAGAGAGGACAGGGTAAACTATGGCTACACCTTC. Amino acids: CASREDRVNYGYTF.

The CDR3 region is CASSLAEGAGGYTF. The CDR3 DNA reads TGTGCCAGCAGCTTGGCCGAGGGGGCTGGGGGCTACACCTTC. The chain has TRBV11-2 and TRBJ1-2, with 7 bases lining up with TRBD1. This CDR3 spans 14 amino acids. J lost 8 bases, V lost 3 bases, and 9 bases had no gene match. In germline, CDR1 is SGHAT, CDR2 FQNNGV.

The chain has TRBV7-9 and TRBJ1-1, with D possibly matching TRBD1 (5 bases). Per the germline V gene, CDR1 is SEHNR and CDR2 is FQNEAQ (reference sequence). CDR3 length: 15 residues. V was shortened by 1 base and J by 4 bases, with 13 bases between the two germline ends. The CDR3 nucleotides read TGTGCCAGCAGCTTAGTCTCAGGGCACCTCACTGAAGCTTTCTTT. This encodes CASSLVSGHLTEAFF.

J is TRBJ1-3 and V is TRBV9; perhaps TRBD1 as D (6 bases). V was pared by 6 bases and J by 3 bases, with 25 bases between. The germline V gene encodes CDR1 SGDLS and CDR2 YYNGEE. The CDR3 length is 18 residues. Here the CDR3 reads CASKFNGSGRGDGNTIYF. CDR3 DNA: TGTGCCAGCAAGTTTAATGGATCAGGGAGGGGGGATGGAAACACCATATATTTT.

The rearrangement links TRBV5-1 to TRBJ2-7, with a tentative D call TRBD2 (6 bases). The V gene lost 5 bases and the J gene lost 2 bases, with 17 bases spanning the gap. Germline lookup yields CDR1 SGHRS and CDR2 YFSETQ. The CDR3 loop spans 15 amino acids. CDR3 in DNA: TGCGCCAGCAGTTCCGGGACTCTAGTTCCCTACGAGCAGTACTTC. Its protein is CASSSGTLVPYEQYF.

This clone has just one count. The chain uses TRBV6-5 and TRBJ1-1; no definite D call. Germline lookup yields CDR1 MNHEY and CDR2 SVGAGI. V was clipped by 6 bases and J by 0 bases, with 14 bases between them. The CDR3 runs 15 residues. This chain's CDR3 is CASSPLGHLNTEAFF. The CDR3 nucleotides read TGTGCCAGCAGCCCCTTGGGCCACCTGAACACTGAAGCTTTCTTT.

Only a few counts were recorded for this clone. V is TRBV10-1 and J is TRBJ1-6; tentative D call: TRBD1 (6 bases). V lost 0 bases and J 10 bases, leaving 13 bases between the germline ends. This CDR3 region has 15 residues. Germline values: CDR1 WNHNN, CDR2 SYGVQD (reference sequence). The CDR3, as DNA: TGCGCCAGCAGTGAGTCCCCTACAGGGATCTCACCCCTCCACTTT. Amino acids: CASSESPTGISPLHF.

V usage is TRBV2 and J usage is TRBJ1-4, with unresolved D. V lost 4 bases and J lost 5, with 11 bases in between. Germline V lookup: CDR1 SNHLY, CDR2 FYNNEI. The CDR3 has 14 residues. This CDR3 is CASSVEKLNEKLFF. The CDR3 DNA is TGTGCCAGCAGTGTGGAGAAGCTAAATGAAAAACTGTTTTTT.

Concerning this clone itself: Other DNA sequences in the same sample also yield this CDR3. This chain joins TRBV18 and TRBJ2-1; 12 nucleotides match TRBD2. CDR1 is KGHSH, CDR2 LQKENI, per germline. The V segment lost 0 bases and the J segment 7 bases; nucleotides outside the gene matches: 4. The CDR3 extends over 16 amino acids. For the CDR3, the DNA is TGTGCCAGCTCACCACCAGGACTAGCGGGATATAATGAGCAGTTCTTC. It encodes CASSPPGLAGYNEQFF.

This rearrangement joins TRBV3-1 (or the pseudogene TRBV3-2) to TRBJ2-2, with 8 bases that match TRBD1. CDR1 is LGHDT and CDR2 is YNNKEL in the germline V gene (reference sequence). With 4 bases clipped from V and 8 bases from J, the junction kept 6 bases outside the gene matches. This CDR3 region has 14 residues. The CDR3 sequence: CASSPTGGLGELFF. Here the CDR3 DNA reads TGTGCCAGCAGCCCTACAGGGGGACTTGGGGAGCTGTTTTTT.

This clone was counted between two and nine times. The chain is built from TRBV19 and TRBJ1-5; D possibly corresponds to TRBD1 (5 bases). Germline V gene data show CDR1 as LNHDA and CDR2 as SQIVND (reference sequence). The CDR3 sequence is 14 residues long. The V end lost 10 bases, the J end lost 4 bases, and 17 bases lay between the germline ends. For the CDR3, the DNA is TGTGCCACTGGAAGGTTACAGGTGAATCAGCCCCAGCATTTT. It yields the protein CATGRLQVNQPQHF.

The chain carries TRBV7-9 and TRBJ1-1; no clear D gene. The CDR3 covers 15 residues. From germline, CDR1 is SEHNR and CDR2 FQNEAQ (reference sequence). With 6 bases removed from V and 2 bases from J, the gap between germline ends came to 16 bases. The CDR3 loop reads CASSFPLLPNTEAFF. The CDR3 DNA sequence: TGTGCCAGCAGTTTCCCCCTTCTACCTAACACTGAAGCTTTCTTT.

The gene calls are TRBV15 and TRBJ2-1; 8 bases agree with TRBD1. The CDR3 consists of 14 residues. CDR1 and CDR2 (germline): LNHNV, YYDKDF (reference sequence). Losses at the gene ends were 6 bases for V and 4 bases for J; bases not matched to a gene: 5. Written as DNA, the CDR3 is TGTGCCACCAGAGGGACAGGACTTTACAATGAGCAGTTCTTC. Its translation is CATRGTGLYNEQFF.